This T cell receptor (beta chain) was recovered during a study of blood T cell repertoires in COVID-19. Study as a whole: Spain, Italy and the United States supplied samples that represented acute and convalescent COVID-19.

The CDR3 sequence is 14 residues long. V lost 6 bases, J lost 4 bases, and 5 bases stayed unmatched. The germline V gene has CDR1 SNHLY and CDR2 FYNNEI. In the original processing: Amplified reference gene primers provided the basis for estimating nucleated cell counts. Sequencing used immunoSEQ multiplex PCR; TCRdb keeps in-frame clones, though not all of them. The V and J calls and clone size are taken from that table; D and trimming were inferred from the DNA. This table holds 12,000 to 15,000 clones, just under 90% found once. This chain joins TRBV2 and TRBJ2-3; 9 bases line up with TRBD2. The source material was peripheral blood. The source is a human donor in a cohort sampled during active COVID-19. The CDR3 is CASRATSGPDTQYF. For the CDR3, the DNA is TGTGCCAGCAGGGCGACTAGCGGCCCAGATACGCAGTATTTT.